The 18 T cell receptor beta chains in this list originate from one sample, sequenced in a study of graft-versus-host responses after intestinal transplantation. Their antigens remain unidentified. The assay was immunoSEQ multiplex PCR, and TCRdb's table has in-frame clones only and misses some. The profile covers about 80,000 clones, with approximately 88% appearing a single time and roughly 0.37% taken by the ten largest. The specimen comprised unstimulated CD4+ T cells sorted from spleen or lymph node cells, sampled before intestinal transplant. The receptors come from a human donor who received an intestinal transplant.

This chain uses TRBV29-1 with TRBJ1-1, with 8 positions matching TRBD1. The CDR3 consists of 13 residues. The V gene end was trimmed by 7 bases and the J gene end by 2 bases; junction bases not matched to a gene: 6. Germline V gene data show CDR1 as SQVTM and CDR2 as ANQGSEA. The CDR3, as DNA: TGCAGCGCCGGGACAGGCACTAACACTGAAGCTTTCTTT. Translation gives CSAGTGTNTEAFF.

This clone was seen only a few times. This chain connects TRBV10-2 to TRBJ1-5; 7 bases map to TRBD1. The CDR3 is 18 residues long. Germline V CDR1 and CDR2: WSHSY, SAAADI. With 0 bases clipped from V and 6 bases from J, the junction kept 14 bases outside the gene matches. Here the CDR3 reads CASSESLRGGEPSQPQHF. DNA of the CDR3: TGCGCCAGCAGTGAGTCGTTGAGAGGGGGCGAGCCTAGTCAGCCCCAGCATTTT.

The gene calls are TRBV10-3 and TRBJ2-2, with no clear D. The CDR3 loop spans 11 amino acids. Germline V gene lookup returns CDR1 ENHRY and CDR2 SYGVKD. V lost 7 bases and J 6 bases, leaving 6 bases between the germline ends. The CDR3 bases are TGTGCCATCACCCGGGCCGGGGAGCTGTTTTTT. This translates into CAITRAGELFF.

Only one count was recorded for this clone. V is TRBV6-6 and J is TRBJ2-7; maybe TRBD2 (5 bases). Per germline, CDR1 MNHNY and CDR2 SVGAGI (reference sequence). V dropped 2 bases and J dropped 0 bases, with 14 bases sitting between them. This CDR3 region has 16 residues. DNA of the CDR3: TGTGCCAGCAGTTACCGGACTGGAAAACTCTCCTACGAGCAGTACTTC. Encoded protein: CASSYRTGKLSYEQYF.

The V call is TRBV7-3, the J call TRBJ1-6; 7 bases align to TRBD1. Germline assignment: CDR1 SGHTA and CDR2 FQGTGA. The CDR3 spans 14 residues. J was trimmed by 6 bases and V by 4 bases; bases with no gene match: 3. The CDR3 nucleotides read TGTGCCAGCAGCTCGGGACAGCCTAATTCACCCCTCCACTTT. This sequence encodes CASSSGQPNSPLHF.

The rearrangement links TRBV7-6 to TRBJ2-7; 10 nucleotides align to TRBD1. The CDR3 is made up of 15 amino acids. V dropped 5 bases and J dropped 2; count of bases not matched to a gene: 6. The germline V gene has CDR1 SGHVS and CDR2 FNYEAQ. DNA of the CDR3: TGTGCCAGCAGCAACCGGGACAGGGGCCCCTACGAGCAGTACTTC. It translates to CASSNRDRGPYEQYF.

The J gene is TRBJ2-3, the V gene TRBV5-1, with no clear D. V was shortened by 4 bases and J by 0 bases, with 18 bases between the two germline ends. Germline V gene sequence: CDR1 SGHRS, CDR2 YFSETQ. The CDR3 is made up of 17 amino acids. The CDR3 DNA reads TGCGCCAGCAGCACCAACAGACAATCGAGTAGCACAGATACGCAGTATTTT. Amino acids: CASSTNRQSSSTDTQYF.

The chain recombines TRBV28 with TRBJ2-2, with unresolved D. The CDR3 extends over 12 amino acids. Trimming cost V 3 bases and J 5 bases, with 4 bases left between them. Germline CDR1 is MDHEN and CDR2 is SYDVKM. CDR3 DNA sequence: TGTGCCAGCAGTTTGCGGACCGGGGAGCTGTTTTTT. Encoded protein: CASSLRTGELFF.

The genes are TRBV28 and TRBJ1-4; possibly TRBD1 for D (6 bases). CDR3 size: 15 residues. V lost 3 bases and J 3 bases, leaving 11 bases between the germline ends. Per the germline V gene, CDR1 is MDHEN and CDR2 is SYDVKM. CDR3 sequence: CASSFLRGANEKLFF. The DNA of the CDR3 is TGTGCCAGCAGTTTCCTCAGGGGCGCTAATGAAAAACTGTTTTTT.

The V gene is TRBV11-2, the J gene TRBJ2-1; 10 bases map to TRBD1. CDR1 is SGHAT and CDR2 is FQNNGV in the germline V gene. The CDR3 has 16 amino acids. The junction had 12 bases not matched to a gene; V was cut back by 7 bases and J by 6 bases. The CDR3 region has the DNA TGTGCCAGCATCAGCCGGGACAGGGGAAACCCCAATGAGCAGTTCTTC. Protein product: CASISRDRGNPNEQFF.

This clone has just a few counts. This chain links TRBV19 with TRBJ1-2, with 7 bases lining up with TRBD1. CDR3 length: 14 amino acids. J was trimmed by 4 bases and V by 6 bases; bases with no gene match: 8. Per the germline V gene, CDR1 is LNHDA and CDR2 is SQIVND (reference sequence). The CDR3 loop reads CASSLTGNSYGYTF. The CDR3 region has the DNA TGTGCCAGTAGCCTGACAGGGAATAGCTATGGCTACACCTTC.

This chain links TRBV5-1 with TRBJ1-5; 7 bases align to TRBD1. Germline V gives CDR1 SGHRS, CDR2 YFSETQ. Trimming cost V 0 bases and J 3 bases; bases outside gene matches: 9. The CDR3 loop spans 17 amino acids. Here the CDR3 reads CASSLEGGAKINQPQHF. The CDR3 nucleotides are TGCGCCAGCAGCTTGGAAGGGGGCGCGAAGATCAATCAGCCCCAGCATTTT.

V usage is TRBV7-9 and J usage is TRBJ2-3; 8 bases align to TRBD1. The CDR3 spans 16 residues. V lost 3 bases and J lost 0; bases outside the gene matches: 5. Per germline, CDR1 SEHNR and CDR2 FQNEAQ (reference sequence). CDR3 region: CASSFMGQESTDTQYF. DNA of the CDR3: TGTGCCAGCAGCTTTATGGGACAGGAAAGCACAGATACGCAGTATTTT.

The rearrangement joins TRBV6-5 to TRBJ1-1; D gene unclear. V dropped 6 bases and J dropped 6 bases, with 14 bases sitting between them. This CDR3 comprises 13 residues. CDR1 is MNHEY, CDR2 SVGAGI, per germline. The CDR3 coding sequence is TGTGCCAGCAGCCGGGTCCTAGGCGCTGAAGCTTTCTTT. This codes for CASSRVLGAEAFF.

This CDR3 reads CASSNGQLAKNIQYF. CDR3 nucleotide sequence: TGTGCCAGTAGTAACGGACAGCTAGCCAAAAACATTCAGTACTTC. V usage is TRBV19 and J usage is TRBJ2-4, with D possibly TRBD1 on 6 matching bases. Germline loops: CDR1 LNHDA, CDR2 SQIVND (reference sequence). The CDR3 spans 15 residues. V was cut by 4 bases and J by 0 bases, with 10 bases left in between.

The rearrangement links TRBV28 to TRBJ2-7, with TRBD2 identical over 12 bases. Losses at the gene ends were 5 bases for V and 9 bases for J; bases not matched to a gene: 14. Germline V lookup: CDR1 MDHEN, CDR2 SYDVKM. The CDR3 is made up of 16 amino acids. CDR3 nucleotide sequence: TGTGCCAGCAGTCGTCTAGCGGGAGGGGGAGCTCAGGCGCAGTACTTC. Translation gives CASSRLAGGGAQAQYF.

The chain uses TRBV19 and TRBJ1-2; weak D call: TRBD1 (6 bases). The CDR3 loop spans 16 amino acids. Germline CDR1 LNHDA, CDR2 SQIVND (reference sequence). Deletions cut 7 bases from V and 0 bases from J, with 18 bases between. The CDR3: CASTLGSAGANYGYTF. The CDR3 DNA reads TGTGCCAGTACCCTAGGGTCGGCAGGGGCTAACTATGGCTACACCTTC.

This sequence joins TRBV7-6 and TRBJ1-3; D is perhaps TRBD1 (5 bases). V was trimmed by 1 base and J by 5 bases, leaving 12 bases between them. The germline V gene encodes CDR1 SGHVS and CDR2 FNYEAQ. The CDR3 loop spans 15 amino acids. The CDR3 bases are TGTGCCAGCAGCTTAGGTCGAGCAGGGAGAAACACCATATATTTT. Protein product: CASSLGRAGRNTIYF.